This TCR beta chain was identified during a study of blood T cell repertoires in COVID-19. Whole-study context: Samples taken during acute and convalescent COVID-19 were collected in the United States, Italy and Spain. PBMCs, B-cell-depleted T cells, or T cells provided the cDNA or gDNA that made up the material.

The data were produced by immunoSEQ multiplex PCR, yet TCRdb's version contains in-frame clones alone and is incomplete. The table records tens of thousands of clones, roughly four fifths of them present only once. V shed 3 bases and J shed 3 bases, with 9 bases lying between them. The CDR3 is 13 residues long. CDR1 and CDR2 from the germline V gene are SGHTA and FQGNSA. Sequenced: peripheral blood. The rearrangement joins TRBV7-2 to TRBJ2-7, with D maybe TRBD1 (5 bases). The TCR originated in a woman between 70 and 85 years old with acute or convalescent COVID-19. Here the CDR3 DNA reads TGTGCCAGCAGCTTCGGCAGGGACTACGAGCAGTACTTC. It yields the protein CASSFGRDYEQYF.